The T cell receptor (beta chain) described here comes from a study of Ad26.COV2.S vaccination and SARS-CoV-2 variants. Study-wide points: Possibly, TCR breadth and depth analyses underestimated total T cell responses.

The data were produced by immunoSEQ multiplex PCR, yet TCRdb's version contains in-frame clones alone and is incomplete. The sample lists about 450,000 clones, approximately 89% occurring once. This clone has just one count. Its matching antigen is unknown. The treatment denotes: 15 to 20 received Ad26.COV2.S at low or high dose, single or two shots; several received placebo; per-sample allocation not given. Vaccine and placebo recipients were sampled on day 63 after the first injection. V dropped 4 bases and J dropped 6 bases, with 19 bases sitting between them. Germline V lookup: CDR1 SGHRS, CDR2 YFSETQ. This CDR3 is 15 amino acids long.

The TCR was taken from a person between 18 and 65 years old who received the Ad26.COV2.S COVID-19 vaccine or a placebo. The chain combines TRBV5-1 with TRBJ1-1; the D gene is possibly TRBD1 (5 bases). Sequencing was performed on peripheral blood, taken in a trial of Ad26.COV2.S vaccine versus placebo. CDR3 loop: CASSHGWGEQAEAFF. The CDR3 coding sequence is TGCGCCAGCAGCCACGGCTGGGGGGAGCAAGCTGAAGCTTTCTTT.